This passage covers 27 T cell receptor beta chains from one sample sequenced in a study of response to subunit inactivated influenza vaccine. TCRdb used MiXCR to reprocess the RT-PCR reads, holding one entry per CDR3 protein. The table records approximately 570,000 distinct CDR3 sequences, 7.5% to 8.5% of them present only once. Material: PBMCs from blood, obtained around 25 months after vaccination. The source of these receptors is a man aged 50-75 years who received an inactivated influenza vaccine.

The V and J genes are TRBV5-5 and TRBJ2-3, with D possibly matching TRBD2 (6 bases). V shed 2 bases and J shed 0 bases, with 13 bases lying between them. The CDR3 loop spans 16 amino acids. From germline, CDR1 is SGHKS and CDR2 YYEKEE (reference sequence). Here the CDR3 DNA reads TGTGCCAGCAGCTTTAGAGGAGGGGCTAGCACAGATACGCAGTATTTT. Translating it yields CASSFRGGASTDTQYF.

The chain carries TRBV7-9 and TRBJ1-1, with 9 bases fitting TRBD1. V trimming: 5 bases; J trimming: 0 bases; junction bases outside the gene matches: 7. The V gene's germline CDR1 is SEHNR and CDR2 FQNEAQ (reference sequence). The CDR3 consists of 16 residues. The CDR3 DNA reads as TGTGCCAGCAGCCAAGGGACAGGGCTTATGAACACTGAAGCTTTCTTT. This encodes CASSQGTGLMNTEAFF.

This rearrangement joins TRBV14 to TRBJ2-1; TRBD1 matches 8 bases. The CDR3 consists of 16 residues. Germline trimming cut 0 bases from V and 1 base from J; bases unmatched to any gene: 2. Germline CDR1 SGHDN, CDR2 FVKESK. The CDR3 loop reads CASSQDRGRSYNEQFF. In nucleotides, the CDR3 is TGTGCCAGCAGCCAAGACAGGGGGCGTTCCTACAATGAGCAGTTCTTC.

Only a few counts were recorded for this clonotype. The CDR3 DNA is TGTGCCAGCAGTTCACAGACCCCGAACACCGGGGAGCTGTTTTTT. Its protein is CASSSQTPNTGELFF. The chain is built from TRBV6-5 and TRBJ2-2; D is undetermined. The germline V gene encodes CDR1 MNHEY and CDR2 SVGAGI. CDR3 length: 15 residues. The germline V and J ends were trimmed by 4 bases and 0 bases, with 9 bases remaining between them.

About this clonotype: This may stem from a read error, because a much larger clone lies one nucleotide away. The chain couples TRBV20-1 to TRBJ2-3; 9 positions agree with TRBD2. The CDR3 sequence is 15 residues long. CDR1 and CDR2 (germline): DFQATT, SNEGSKA (reference sequence). The DNA for the CDR3 is TGCAGTGCTAGACAGAGCGGGAGGAGGGCAGATATGCAGTATTTT. It encodes CSARQSGRRADMQYF.

This chain uses TRBV20-1 with TRBJ1-5; D may be TRBD1 (5 bases). This CDR3 has 18 amino acids. V was cut by 1 base and J by 1 base, with 20 bases left in between. Germline V gene sequence: CDR1 DFQATT, CDR2 SNEGSKA (reference sequence). In DNA, the CDR3 is TGCAGTGCTAGAGTTACCCCTGGGGGAGGGCTCAGCAATCAGCCCCAGCATTTT. This translates into CSARVTPGGGLSNQPQHF.

In its sample, this clonotype was seen a few times. This chain connects TRBV4-1 to TRBJ2-1; the D gene is possibly TRBD2 (7 bases). CDR3 length: 16 amino acids. V was trimmed by 2 bases and J by 6 bases, leaving 17 bases between them. Germline CDR1 and CDR2: MGHRA and YSYEKL. The CDR3 nucleotides are TGCGCCAGCAGCCAAAAGCCTGCGGGGGCAATCAATGAGCAGTTCTTC. Its protein is CASSQKPAGAINEQFF.

This sequence joins TRBV6-2 or TRBV6-3 and TRBJ2-1; TRBD2 is a possible D gene (6 bases). V was pared by 2 bases and J by 7 bases, with 15 bases between. Germline CDR1 MNHEY, CDR2 SVGEGT. This CDR3 contains 15 residues. The CDR3 DNA sequence: TGTGCCAGCAGTTACCGGGCGGGATCAGGTAATGAGCAGTTCTTC. Its protein product is CASSYRAGSGNEQFF.

The CDR3 loop reads CAITGLAGVTGELFF. The CDR3 DNA reads TGTGCCATCACTGGACTAGCGGGGGTCACCGGGGAGCTGTTTTTT. The V and J genes are TRBV10-3 and TRBJ2-2; 13 nucleotides match TRBD2. Germline V CDR1 and CDR2: ENHRY, SYGVKD. The CDR3 runs 15 residues. J lost 4 bases, V lost 7 bases, and 3 bases had no gene match.

CDR3 sequence reads: CASSPYTQGAGPRRTEAFF. CDR3 bases: TGTGCCAGCAGTCCCTATACTCAGGGGGCTGGTCCACGGAGGACTGAAGCTTTCTTT. The rearrangement links TRBV6-1 to TRBJ1-1, with 8 bases fitting TRBD1. V lost 5 bases and J lost 5; bases outside the gene matches: 22. This CDR3 region has 19 residues. CDR1 is MNHNS and CDR2 is SASEGT in the germline V gene.

The sample holds many counts of this clonotype. The genes are TRBV12-3 or TRBV12-4 and TRBJ2-3; TRBD2 matches 7 bases. The CDR3 loop spans 20 amino acids. With V trimmed by 4 bases and J by 0 bases, 19 bases remained unmatched. CDR3 sequence: CASSSEGTGVWRGSTDTQYF. CDR3 sequence (DNA): TGTGCCAGCAGTTCAGAGGGGACCGGGGTCTGGCGGGGGAGCACAGATACGCAGTATTTT.

The chain recombines TRBV21-1 with TRBJ1-3; TRBD1 was called by the table and not checked on the DNA. TRBV21-1 is a pseudogene segment. CDR3 length: 15 residues. The chain's CDR3 is CASQGQGSSGNTIYF. CDR3 DNA: TGTGCCAGCCAGGGACAGGGGAGTTCGGGAAACACCATATATTTT.

This clonotype was seen a few times. The chain uses TRBV6-1 and TRBJ2-5, with 10 bases identical to TRBD2. This CDR3 comprises 14 residues. In germline, CDR1 is MNHNS, CDR2 SASEGT. Trimming removed 6 bases from V and 9 bases from J; junction bases left unmatched: 10. The CDR3 loop reads CASSRTSGPKAQYF. The CDR3 nucleotides are TGTGCCAGCAGCAGGACTAGCGGCCCCAAGGCCCAGTACTTC.

This clonotype was picked up a small number of times. The V call is TRBV27, the J call TRBJ2-6; D gene uncertain. The germline V gene encodes CDR1 MNHEY and CDR2 SMNVEV (reference sequence). This CDR3 is 19 amino acids long. V was pared by 0 bases and J by 0 bases, with 15 bases between. The CDR3 DNA reads TGTGCCAGCAGTTTATCCGGCAGGCAAGTAAGCTCTGGGGCCAACGTCCTGACTTTC. Translation gives CASSLSGRQVSSGANVLTF.

V and J are TRBV7-8 and TRBJ1-2; D remains unclear. The CDR3 has 12 amino acids. CDR1 is SGHVS and CDR2 is FQNEAQ in the germline V gene. The V gene lost 5 bases and the J gene lost 13 bases, with 17 bases spanning the gap. The CDR3 DNA reads TGTGCCAGCAGCAGAACTATTACAGCGGGCACCTTC. Its protein product is CASSRTITAGTF.

In its sample, this clonotype was seen a few times. The DNA is left out, because the CDR3 cannot be placed on it with certainty; the CDR3 is given as TCRdb lists it. The V call is TRBV6-2 or TRBV6-3, the J call TRBJ2-1; TRBD2, as called in the table, went unchecked against the DNA. Per the germline V gene, CDR1 is MNHEY and CDR2 is SVGEGT. Both ends counted, the CDR3 spans 16 residues. The CDR3 loop reads CASSSSGTSRNNEQFF.

In this sample, this clonotype turned up many times. This chain links TRBV29-1 with TRBJ2-1, with D uncertain. Trimming took off 3 bases at V and 3 bases at J, with 12 bases between the two ends. The CDR3 contains 14 residues. CDR1 and CDR2 (germline): SQVTM, ANQGSEA. In DNA, the CDR3 is TGCAGCGTTGATGGGCAGGCCTTCTACAATGAGCAGTTCTTC. Translating gives CSVDGQAFYNEQFF.

This clonotype was observed a handful of times. V usage is TRBV7-8 and J usage is TRBJ2-3; 8 bases are shared with TRBD2. The V and J ends lost 5 bases and 3 bases, in that order; junction bases with no gene match: 7. The CDR3 spans 15 residues. CDR1 SGHVS and CDR2 FQNEAQ come from the germline V gene. The CDR3 sequence is CASSGAGVGTDTQYF. In DNA, the CDR3 is TGTGCCAGCAGCGGAGCGGGAGTTGGAACAGATACGCAGTATTTT.

This clonotype was detected ten times or more. The chain carries TRBV3-1 and TRBJ1-5; no clear D. Trimming removed 3 bases from V and 0 bases from J, with 6 bases in between. CDR1 and CDR2 (germline): LGHDT, YNNKEL (reference sequence). CDR3 length equals 14 residues. The CDR3 here is CASSHLLSNQPQHF. As DNA, the CDR3 is TGTGCCAGCAGCCACCTGCTTAGCAATCAGCCCCAGCATTTT.

This clonotype was detected only a few times. V usage is TRBV10-3 and J usage is TRBJ2-5; D call uncertain. With 4 bases removed from V and 6 bases from J, the gap between germline ends came to 9 bases. Germline lookup yields CDR1 ENHRY and CDR2 SYGVKD. The CDR3 is made up of 12 amino acids. CDR3 sequence (DNA): TGTGCCATCAGTGTATCAAGCAAGACCCAGTACTTC. It yields the protein CAISVSSKTQYF.

In its sample, this clonotype was seen a few times. The V gene is TRBV20-1, the J gene TRBJ1-1; 7 bases are shared with TRBD1. Germline V gives CDR1 DFQATT, CDR2 SNEGSKA (reference sequence). V shed 5 bases and J 6 bases; nucleotides not matched to a gene: 12. The CDR3 consists of 14 residues. CDR3 region: CSAPPRQGYSEAFF. CDR3 nucleotide sequence: TGCAGTGCTCCCCCTCGACAGGGTTACTCTGAAGCTTTCTTT.

This clonotype has just a few counts. CDR3 coding DNA: TGTGCCAGCAGTGAACCCCAGACTAGCGGGGTCGCCTACGAGCAGTACTTC. This encodes CASSEPQTSGVAYEQYF. The V gene is TRBV25-1, the J gene TRBJ2-7; 11 nucleotides match TRBD2. With V trimmed by 2 bases and J by 2 bases, 8 bases remained unmatched. The CDR3 consists of 17 residues. The V gene's germline CDR1 is MGHDK and CDR2 SYGVNS.

This chain uses TRBV10-3 with TRBJ2-1; tentative D call: TRBD2 (5 bases). V lost 6 bases to trimming and J lost 0 bases, with 12 bases between them. CDR1 ENHRY and CDR2 SYGVKD come from the germline V gene. The CDR3 covers 15 residues. The CDR3 bases are TGTGCCATCAGACCAGAGGGTAGCTCCTACAATGAGCAGTTCTTC. The encoded protein is CAIRPEGSSYNEQFF.

The J gene is TRBJ2-3, the V gene TRBV3-1, with a weak D call TRBD1 (6 bases). The CDR3 totals 17 residues. Germline assignment: CDR1 LGHDT and CDR2 YNNKEL (reference sequence). Trimming took off 5 bases at V and 4 bases at J, with 22 bases between the two ends. CDR3 DNA sequence: TGTGCCAGCAGCGCGAAGGGGACATCCGTCCGCCCAGATACGCAGTATTTT. It codes for CASSAKGTSVRPDTQYF.

The rearrangement links TRBV6-2 or TRBV6-3 to TRBJ2-3, with D hard to call. This CDR3 region has 15 residues. V was cut by 6 bases and J by 2 bases, with 15 bases left in between. Germline V gene data show CDR1 as MNHEY and CDR2 as SVGEGT. CDR3 amino acids: CASRTSLAHTDTQYF. The DNA for the CDR3 is TGTGCCAGCAGGACTTCGCTTGCCCACACAGATACGCAGTATTTT.

This clonotype was counted many times. The V call is TRBV6-1, the J call TRBJ1-2; 8 bases agree with TRBD1. V lost 6 bases to trimming and J lost 4 bases; unmatched junction nucleotides: 19. The CDR3 runs 18 residues. CDR1 and CDR2 (germline): MNHNS, SASEGT. The CDR3 loop is CASSPTVLGTGYFYGYTF. The CDR3 DNA is TGTGCCAGCAGCCCCACGGTGCTGGGGACAGGCTACTTCTATGGCTACACCTTC.

This clonotype was seen repeatedly, ten times or more. This rearrangement joins TRBV11-2 to TRBJ2-5; the match to TRBD2 covers 8 bases. Germline V gives CDR1 SGHAT, CDR2 FQNNGV. Germline trimming cut 5 bases from V and 5 bases from J; bases unmatched to any gene: 13. This CDR3 is built from 16 residues. The CDR3 sequence is CASSPPTGRAHETQYF. In DNA form, the CDR3 reads TGTGCCAGCAGCCCCCCCACCGGGAGGGCTCACGAGACCCAGTACTTC.